This entry lists 20 T cell receptor beta chains sequenced from one sample in a study of blood T cell repertoires in COVID-19. Method: immunoSEQ multiplex PCR; TCRdb's copy keeps in-frame clones and lacks some. The sample consists of about 180,000 clones, approximately 88% of them appearing once. Sequencing was carried out using peripheral blood. These receptors were taken from a woman between 55 and 75 years old with acute or convalescent COVID-19.

The chain joins TRBV7-2 to TRBJ1-1, with 8 nucleotides matching TRBD1. Looked up from germline, CDR1 is SGHTA and CDR2 is FQGNSA. Germline trimming cut 2 bases from V and 1 base from J; bases unmatched to any gene: 15. This CDR3 region has 19 residues. DNA of the CDR3: TGTGCCAGCAGCTTACTTCCCGGGACAGGATCGGGAAGGAACACTGAAGCTTTCTTT. Protein sequence: CASSLLPGTGSGRNTEAFF.

The CDR3 protein is CASSLGLGLAPDTQYF. CDR3 DNA sequence: TGTGCCAGCAGCTTAGGACTGGGACTAGCACCAGATACGCAGTATTTT. The rearrangement uses TRBV7-2 and TRBJ2-3, with 9 bases that match TRBD2. CDR1 is SGHTA, CDR2 FQGNSA, per germline. Trimming removed 1 base from V and 4 bases from J; junction bases left unmatched: 6. The length of the CDR3 is 16 residues.

The rearrangement links TRBV6-5 to TRBJ1-5; 10 bases line up with TRBD1. The germline gives CDR1 MNHEY, CDR2 SVGAGI. The CDR3 is 16 amino acids. The V and J ends lost 4 bases and 6 bases, in that order; junction bases with no gene match: 9. Here the CDR3 DNA reads TGTGCCAGCAGTTCCGCCGGGACAGGGGTGAGTCAGCCCCAGCATTTT. Translating gives CASSSAGTGVSQPQHF.

This rearrangement joins TRBV7-2 to TRBJ2-5, with D possibly being TRBD2 (5 bases). This CDR3 has 14 amino acids. V was shortened by 0 bases and J by 5 bases, with 10 bases between the two germline ends. Germline values: CDR1 SGHTA, CDR2 FQGNSA. CDR3: CASSLALGGETQYF. The CDR3 nucleotides read TGTGCCAGCAGCTTAGCGCTGGGCGGGGAGACCCAGTACTTC.

In its sample, this clone was seen once. The gene calls are TRBV19 and TRBJ1-6, with 11 bases fitting TRBD1. The CDR3 extends over 16 amino acids. From germline, CDR1 is LNHDA and CDR2 SQIVND (reference sequence). V shed 4 bases, J shed 6 bases, and the junction held 5 bases outside the gene matches. The DNA of the CDR3 is TGTGCCAGTAGTACAACCGGGACAGGGGGTAATTCACCCCTCCACTTT. It specifies CASSTTGTGGNSPLHF.

The chain employs TRBV6-5 and TRBJ2-7, with D maybe TRBD1 (6 bases). CDR1 and CDR2 from the germline V gene are MNHEY and SVGAGI. The V gene lost 7 bases and the J gene lost 1 base, with 14 bases spanning the gap. The CDR3 contains 14 residues. The CDR3 DNA reads as TGTGCCAGCATCCCTGGACAGTGGTCCTACGAGCAGTACTTC. It specifies CASIPGQWSYEQYF.

V is TRBV18 and J is TRBJ2-7; a possible D gene is TRBD2 (6 bases). Germline V gene lookup returns CDR1 KGHSH and CDR2 LQKENI. There are 15 residues in the CDR3. V was trimmed by 6 bases and J by 2 bases, leaving 17 bases between them. DNA for the CDR3: TGTGCCAGCTCGACCGGGACTCCCAGCACCTACGAGCAGTACTTC. Protein product: CASSTGTPSTYEQYF. The full variable domain, with the rest looked up from reference TRBV18 and TRBJ2-7, is NAGVMQNPRHLVRRRGQEARLRCSPMKGHSHVYWYRQLPEEGLKFMVYLQKENIIDESGMPKERFSAEFPKEGPSILRIQQVVRGDSAAYFCASSTGTPSTYEQYFGPGTRLTVT.

The chain links TRBV19 to TRBJ1-5, with a weak D call TRBD1 (5 bases). The CDR3 extends over 15 amino acids. Germline values: CDR1 LNHDA, CDR2 SQIVND (reference sequence). The V end was cut by 0 bases, the J end by 6 bases, with 12 bases between. In nucleotides, the CDR3 is TGTGCCAGTAGTATAGATCTTAACGGGGGTCAGCCCCAGCATTTT. Protein sequence: CASSIDLNGGQPQHF.

The chain is built from TRBV28 and TRBJ2-6; D perhaps matches TRBD1 (6 bases). V was cut by 6 bases and J by 4 bases, with 13 bases left in between. CDR1 MDHEN and CDR2 SYDVKM come from the germline V gene. This CDR3 is 15 amino acids long. The CDR3 loop is CASSEITGGANVLTF. CDR3 sequence (DNA): TGTGCCAGCAGCGAGATAACAGGGGGGGCCAACGTCCTGACTTTC. The full variable domain, in which reference TRBV28 and TRBJ2-6 provide the parts outside the CDR3, is DVKVTQSSRYLVKRTGEKVFLECVQDMDHENMFWYRQDPGLGLRLIYFSYDVKMKEKGDIPEGYSVSREKKERFSLILESASTNQTSMYLCASSEITGGANVLTFGAGSRLTVL.

The rearrangement uses TRBV20-1 and TRBJ2-5; 8 bases are shared with TRBD2. Trimming removed 3 bases from V and 3 bases from J; junction bases left unmatched: 3. Germline lookup yields CDR1 DFQATT and CDR2 SNEGSKA (reference sequence). The CDR3 is 13 amino acids. In nucleotides, the CDR3 is TGCAGTGCTAGTCCGGGACTAGAAGAGACCCAGTACTTC. This gives the protein CSASPGLEETQYF.

V is TRBV11-3 and J is TRBJ2-2; D is perhaps TRBD1 (6 bases). The CDR3 is made up of 16 amino acids. The germline gives CDR1 SGHNT, CDR2 YENEEA. Trimming pared 5 bases from V and 8 bases from J, leaving 21 bases between. DNA of the CDR3: TGTGCCAGCAGCCCCTACAGCGGACAGATGGGAGGGGAGCTGTTTTTT. This sequence encodes CASSPYSGQMGGELFF.

The chain carries TRBV7-6 and TRBJ2-5; D is possibly TRBD1 (6 bases). Germline loops: CDR1 SGHVS, CDR2 FNYEAQ. The CDR3 has 15 amino acids. V gave up 5 bases and J gave up 5 bases, with 18 bases separating them. The CDR3 DNA is TGTGCCAGCAGCCCCGGGACATCCCGAGGGGAGACCCAGTACTTC. Amino acids: CASSPGTSRGETQYF.

The V gene is TRBV21-1, the J gene TRBJ1-2; the DNA was not used to check the table's D call, TRBD1. TRBV21-1 is a recognized pseudogene. This CDR3 region has 15 residues. The CDR3 sequence: CASSKEARVFGGYTF. The CDR3 region has the DNA TGTGCCAGCAGCAAAGAGGCCAGGGTTTTTGGTGGCTACACCTTC.

This sequence joins TRBV20-1 and TRBJ2-7, with no clear D. Per the germline V gene, CDR1 is DFQATT and CDR2 is SNEGSKA (reference sequence). V lost 3 bases to trimming and J lost 0 bases, with 9 bases between them. This CDR3 has 13 residues. CDR3 sequence (DNA): TGCAGTGCTAGTGACTCCTACTCCTACGAGCAGTACTTC. Protein: CSASDSYSYEQYF.

The V and J genes are TRBV18 and TRBJ2-7; D uncertain. Trimming removed 0 bases at V and 3 bases at J, with 9 bases between. This CDR3 region has 14 residues. CDR1 and CDR2 (germline): KGHSH, LQKENI. CDR3 in amino acids: CASSPPTSGYEQYF. CDR3 in DNA: TGTGCCAGCTCACCACCGACATCCGGCTACGAGCAGTACTTC.

The chain uses TRBV29-1 and TRBJ2-1, with D tentatively TRBD2 (6 bases). This CDR3 has 16 amino acids. Per germline, CDR1 SQVTM and CDR2 ANQGSEA. V was clipped by 2 bases and J by 7 bases, with 21 bases between them. CDR3 sequence: CSVESVVRGAQNEQFF. CDR3 bases: TGCAGCGTTGAATCGGTGGTGCGGGGCGCTCAGAATGAGCAGTTCTTC.

V is TRBV3-1 (or the pseudogene TRBV3-2) and J is TRBJ1-5, with D possibly being TRBD1 (5 bases). CDR1 is LGHDT, CDR2 YNNKEL, per germline (reference sequence). The CDR3 is 13 residues long. Trimming left V 7 bases short and J 7 bases short, with 14 bases between. The CDR3 sequence is CASIHIGGQPQHF. CDR3 in DNA: TGTGCCAGCATCCACATCGGGGGACAGCCCCAGCATTTT.

The genes are TRBV5-6 and TRBJ2-7, with 9 bases matching TRBD1. This CDR3 has 15 amino acids. Germline values: CDR1 SGHDT, CDR2 YYEEEE. The trim removed 3 bases at V and 1 base at J, leaving 5 bases unmatched. As DNA, the CDR3 is TGTGCCAGCAGCTCCCTAGACAGGGGGTCCTACGAGCAGTACTTC. Translating it yields CASSSLDRGSYEQYF.

This clone was picked up a small number of times. The chain combines TRBV29-1 with TRBJ2-7; D is undetermined. V was trimmed by 4 bases and J by 0 bases, leaving 7 bases between them. The CDR3 sequence is 12 residues long. Germline lookup yields CDR1 SQVTM and CDR2 ANQGSEA. The CDR3 DNA sequence: TGCAGCGTTGTCGAGAGCTCCTACGAGCAGTACTTC. This translates into CSVVESSYEQYF.

The CDR3, as DNA: TGTGCCACTGCGGGGGGCCCCTACGAGCAGTACTTC. Translating it yields CATAGGPYEQYF. The chain has TRBV6-5 and TRBJ2-7, with 8 bases lining up with TRBD2. The CDR3 consists of 12 residues. With 10 bases clipped from V and 2 bases from J, the junction kept 4 bases outside the gene matches. Germline V lookup: CDR1 MNHEY, CDR2 SVGAGI.